This TCR beta chain was documented in a study of cytomegalovirus exposure and HLA in healthy donors. PCR was performed using 60 Vbeta and 13 Jbeta primers. Profiling relied on immunoSEQ multiplex PCR, and the TCRdb table lists in-frame clones only, not all of them. The sample holds about 93,000 clones; roughly 77% are singletons and the top ten take less than 8%. With V trimmed by 4 bases and J by 3 bases, 6 bases remained unmatched. The CDR3 consists of 15 residues. Germline CDR1 MRHNA, CDR2 SNTAGT. Healthy bone marrow donors made up the donors. Sequenced input: PBMCs. This sequence joins TRBV6-4 and TRBJ1-1, with 9 positions matching TRBD1. The receptor was derived from a man aged 25 to 45 in good health and CMV-seronegative. CDR3 amino acids: CASSARTGEDTEAFF. CDR3 coding DNA: TGTGCCAGCAGTGCCAGGACAGGGGAGGACACTGAAGCTTTCTTT.